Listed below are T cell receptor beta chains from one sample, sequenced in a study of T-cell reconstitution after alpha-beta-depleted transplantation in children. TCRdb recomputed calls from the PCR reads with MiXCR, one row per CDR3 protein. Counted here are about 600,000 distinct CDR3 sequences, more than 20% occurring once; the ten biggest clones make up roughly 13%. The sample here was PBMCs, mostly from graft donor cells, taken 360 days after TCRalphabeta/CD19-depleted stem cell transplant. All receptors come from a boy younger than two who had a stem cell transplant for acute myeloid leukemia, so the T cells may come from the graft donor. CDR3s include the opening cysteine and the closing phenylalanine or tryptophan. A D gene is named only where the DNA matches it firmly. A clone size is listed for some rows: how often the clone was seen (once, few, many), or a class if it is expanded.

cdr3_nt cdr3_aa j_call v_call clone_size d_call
TGTGCCAGCAGCTTAGAAGACCACTATGGCTACACCTTC CASSLEDHYGYTF TRBJ1-2 TRBV7-6 many .
TGTGCCATCCGAGAAGGGACAGGGGGTCCCAATGAGCAGTTCTTC CAIREGTGGPNEQFF TRBJ2-1 TRBV28 few TRBD1
TGTGCCAGCAGCTTGAAAAAAACGGGCACAGATACGCAGTATTTT CASSLKKTGTDTQYF TRBJ2-3 TRBV7-2 many .
TGCAGTGCTAGAGGGGGACTAGCGGGGTGGGATACGCAGTATTTT CSARGGLAGWDTQYF TRBJ2-3 TRBV20-1 many TRBD2
TGCAGTGCCACTCACCCGGACAGGGTTGATCAGCCCCAGCATTTT CSATHPDRVDQPQHF TRBJ1-5 TRBV20-1 . TRBD1
TGCAGTGCTACTAAAGCCAGCTTTAACACTGAAGCTTTCTTT CSATKASFNTEAFF TRBJ1-1 TRBV20-1 few .
TGCAGCGTCGAAGTTAGCTCCTACGAGCAGTACTTC CSVEVSSYEQYF TRBJ2-7 TRBV29-1 many .
TGCAGTGCTAGAGTGAGACAGGGGTCTACCGGGGAGCTGTTTTTT CSARVRQGSTGELFF TRBJ2-2 TRBV20-1 few TRBD1
TGTGCCAGCAGTACACCTTCGTTGGGGGAGACCCAGTACTTC CASSTPSLGETQYF TRBJ2-5 TRBV6-1 few .
TGTGCCAGCAGTTGGAGACAGGGTCTGAACACTGAAGCTTTCTTT CASSWRQGLNTEAFF TRBJ1-1 TRBV6-2/TRBV6-3 few TRBD1
TGTGCCAGCAGCTTAGAGGAGGGTCGGGGGGCCAAAAACATTCAGTACTTC CASSLEEGRGAKNIQYF TRBJ2-4 TRBV7-6 . .
TGTGCCAGCAGTTTTCCCTTTGGTCCCATTCATGAGCAGTTCTTC CASSFPFGPIHEQFF TRBJ2-1 TRBV28 few .
TGTGCCAGCAGTTTAGCAGAGTTGAACACTGAAGCTTTCTTT CASSLAELNTEAFF TRBJ1-1 TRBV12-3/TRBV12-4 few .
TGCGCCAGCAGCCTCCGGGGGGGCATCAATGAGCAGTTCTTC CASSLRGGINEQFF TRBJ2-1 TRBV4-3 many TRBD2
TGTGCCAGCAGTTTTGTACTAGGGGGGGATTACGAGCAGTACTTC CASSFVLGGDYEQYF TRBJ2-7 TRBV12-3/TRBV12-4 . .
TGTGCCAGTAGTATTACGGCGGGGCCCTGGGAGGAGACCCAGTACTTC CASSITAGPWEETQYF TRBJ2-5 TRBV19 . .
TGTGCCAGCAGCCTCAGGGACTACGAGCAGTTCTTC CASSLRDYEQFF TRBJ2-1 TRBV12-3/TRBV12-4 few TRBD2
TGTGCCAGCAGCTTACCCATCCGAAGCGAGACCCAGTACTTC CASSLPIRSETQYF TRBJ2-5 TRBV7-9 few .
TGTGCCAGCAATCGGCAGGGGGCTCGAGAGACCCAGTACTTC CASNRQGARETQYF TRBJ2-5 TRBV12-3/TRBV12-4 . TRBD1
TGTGCCAGCAGCTCTGAGGTGTTCTATGGCTACACCTTC CASSSEVFYGYTF TRBJ1-2 TRBV7-9 . .
TGTGCCAGCAGTTTAGCGGGGGTCCGACTGCCCCATCAGCCCCAGCATTTT CASSLAGVRLPHQPQHF TRBJ1-5 TRBV12-3/TRBV12-4 . .
TGTGCCAGCAGCTTCCTAGACAGGGCCCAAGAGACCCAGTACTTC CASSFLDRAQETQYF TRBJ2-5 TRBV7-6 many TRBD1
TGCAGTGCCTTTTCGACTAGCGGTAGCACAGATACGCAGTATTTT CSAFSTSGSTDTQYF TRBJ2-3 TRBV20-1 few TRBD2
TGTGCCAGCAGTTCGGACCTGACAGGCGTCGGGACACCCCTCCACTTT CASSSDLTGVGTPLHF TRBJ1-6 TRBV6-5 few .
TGTGCCAGCAGTAGACTGTACACTGAAGCTTTCTTT CASSRLYTEAFF TRBJ1-1 TRBV12-3/TRBV12-4 many .
TGCGCCAGCAGCTTGGGGGAGGGGAGAGGCAATCAGCCCCAGCATTTT CASSLGEGRGNQPQHF TRBJ1-5 TRBV5-1 . .
TGTGCCAGCAGCTTAGTGGGGAGGGGGATCCAGTTCTTC CASSLVGRGIQFF TRBJ2-1 TRBV11-1 few .
TGTGCCAGCAGTGCCACAGGGTACCCCTACAATGAGCAGTTCTTC CASSATGYPYNEQFF TRBJ2-1 TRBV6-1 many .
TGTGCCAGTAACCCCGGGCCGCCGAATGAGCAGTTCTTC CASNPGPPNEQFF TRBJ2-1 TRBV12-3/TRBV12-4 few .
TGCGCCAGCAGCTTGACGGTATCGCCCCCCGGGGAGCTGTTTTTT CASSLTVSPPGELFF TRBJ2-2 TRBV5-1 few .
TGCGCCAGCAGCCAGAAGAGTACGGGGGCGAATCCCAGCTCCTATAATTCACCCCTCCACTTT CASSQKSTGANPSSYNSPLHF TRBJ1-6 TRBV4-1 few .
TGCAGTGCGAGGACAGGGACGGATTCACCCCTCCACTTT CSARTGTDSPLHF TRBJ1-6 TRBV20-1 few TRBD1
TGCAGTGCTAGAGATCTTAGACAGTCTTACAATGAGCAGTTCTTC CSARDLRQSYNEQFF TRBJ2-1 TRBV20-1 many .
TGTGCCAGCAGTCCCCGAAGGAATCCCTACGAGCAGTACTTC CASSPRRNPYEQYF TRBJ2-7 TRBV12-3/TRBV12-4 . .
TGTGCCAGCAGGACGTTTCCAAATCAGCCCCAGCATTTT CASRTFPNQPQHF TRBJ1-5 TRBV6-5 . .
TGCGCCAGCAGCCTGACATATAAGGCTCATTCTCCAGATACGCAGTATTTT CASSLTYKAHSPDTQYF TRBJ2-3 TRBV4-3 many .
TGTGCCAGCAGGACGACAATGAACACTGAAGCTTTCTTT CASRTTMNTEAFF TRBJ1-1 TRBV12-3/TRBV12-4 few .
TGTGCCAGCAGTCCACAGGGGGGAAATTCACCCCTCCACTTT CASSPQGGNSPLHF TRBJ1-6 TRBV25-1 . TRBD1
TGCAGTGCTCCCAGCGGGGGGGCCGGGGATACGCAGTATTTT CSAPSGGAGDTQYF TRBJ2-3 TRBV20-1 few TRBD2
TGCAGTGCTAGTTGGGGGGGCTATGAAGCTTTCTTT CSASWGGYEAFF TRBJ1-1 TRBV20-1 few .
TGTGCCACCAGCAGGGACCTCACAGGGGGCGGAGAAGATACGCAGTATTTT CATSRDLTGGGEDTQYF TRBJ2-3 TRBV15 . TRBD1
TGCAGTGCTAGAGACCTGAGCTCTGGAAACACCATATATTTT CSARDLSSGNTIYF TRBJ1-3 TRBV20-1 few .
TGCAGTGCTAATCCTGGACGGGATCGTGAAAAACTGTTTTTT CSANPGRDREKLFF TRBJ1-4 TRBV20-1 . .
TGTGCCAGCAGCGCGTCTGAGTATACGACCTACGAGCAGTACTTC CASSASEYTTYEQYF TRBJ2-7 TRBV27 . .
TGTGCCAGCAGCGGACCCAGGGGAAAGGCTGGCTACACCTTC CASSGPRGKAGYTF TRBJ1-2 TRBV9 . .